Below, one T cell receptor (beta chain) is given with its context. The data derive from a study of CD8 T cells in Susac syndrome. 0.5 to 1 ug RNA was reverse transcribed with random hexamers. Multiplex PCR with immunoSEQ amplified the TCR beta CDR3 across 54 Vbeta and 13 Jbeta. TCRdb re-called the immunoSEQ multiplex PCR reads through MiXCR, storing one row per CDR3 protein. The sample gives approximately 130,000 distinct CDR3 sequences, approximately 89% of which show up once; under 0.25% is in the top ten. CDR3 length: 14 residues. The germline gives CDR1 MNHEY, CDR2 SMNVEV (reference sequence). V was shortened by 7 bases and J by 4 bases, with 14 bases between the two germline ends.

The TCR originated in a human donor with multiple sclerosis. V and J are TRBV27 and TRBJ1-5; D is unresolved. The sample comprised CD8+ T cells from PBMCs. For the CDR3, the DNA is TGTGCCAGCACCTCGGGTTTAGGTAATCAGCCCCAGCATTTT. This encodes CASTSGLGNQPQHF.